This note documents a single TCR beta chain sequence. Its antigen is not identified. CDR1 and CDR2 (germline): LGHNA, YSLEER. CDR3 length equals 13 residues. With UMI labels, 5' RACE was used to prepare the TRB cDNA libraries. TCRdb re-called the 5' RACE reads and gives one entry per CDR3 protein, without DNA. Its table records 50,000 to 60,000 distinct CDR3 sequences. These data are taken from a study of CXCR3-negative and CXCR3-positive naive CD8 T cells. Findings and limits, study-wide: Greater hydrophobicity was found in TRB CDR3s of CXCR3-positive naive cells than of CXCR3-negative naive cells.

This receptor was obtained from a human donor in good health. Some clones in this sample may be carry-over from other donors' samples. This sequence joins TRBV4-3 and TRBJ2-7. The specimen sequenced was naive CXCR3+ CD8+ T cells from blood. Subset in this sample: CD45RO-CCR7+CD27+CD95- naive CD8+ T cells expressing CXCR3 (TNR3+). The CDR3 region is CASSQGLSYEQYF.